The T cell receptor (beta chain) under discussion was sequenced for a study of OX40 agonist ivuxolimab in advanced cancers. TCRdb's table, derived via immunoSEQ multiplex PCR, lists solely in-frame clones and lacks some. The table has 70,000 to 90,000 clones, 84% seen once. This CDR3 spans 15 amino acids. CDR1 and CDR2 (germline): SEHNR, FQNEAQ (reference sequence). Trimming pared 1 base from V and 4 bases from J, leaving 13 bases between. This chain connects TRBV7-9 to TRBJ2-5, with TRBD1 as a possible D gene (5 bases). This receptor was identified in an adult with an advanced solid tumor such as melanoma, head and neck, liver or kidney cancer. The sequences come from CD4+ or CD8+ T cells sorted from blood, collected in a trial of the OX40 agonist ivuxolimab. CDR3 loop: CASSLGLGDGETQYF. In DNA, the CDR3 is TGTGCCAGCAGCTTAGGGTTAGGGGATGGAGAGACCCAGTACTTC. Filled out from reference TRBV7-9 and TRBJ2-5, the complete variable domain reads DTGVSQNPRHKITKRGQNVTFRCDPISEHNRLYWYRQTLGQGPEFLTYFQNEAQLEKSRLLSDRFSAERPKGSFSTLEIQRTEQGDSAMYLCASSLGLGDGETQYFGPGTRLLVL.